A single sample is the source of the 26 T cell receptor beta chains below, sequenced in a study of blood T cell repertoires in COVID-19. Sequenced by immunoSEQ multiplex PCR; TCRdb stores in-frame clones only, minus some. Altogether approximately 300,000 clones are present, around 89% being singletons, with the ten largest covering under 6.5%. Sequencing input: peripheral blood. Source of these receptors: a young man who had recovered from COVID-19.

The J gene is TRBJ1-1, the V gene TRBV11-3, with D possibly matching TRBD1 (5 bases). The CDR3 has 14 residues. CDR1 is SGHNT and CDR2 is YENEEA in the germline V gene. Trimming stripped 6 bases from V and 0 bases from J, with 11 bases between. The CDR3, as DNA: TGTGCCAGCAGTCAGCGGGGGATGAACACTGAAGCTTTCTTT. Residues: CASSQRGMNTEAFF. The full variable domain, its missing parts supplied by reference TRBV11-3 and TRBJ1-1, is EAGVVQSPRYKIIEKKQPVAFWCNPISGHNTLYWYLQNLGQGPELLIRYENEEAVDDSQLPKDRFSAERLKGVDSTLKIQPAELGDSAVYLCASSQRGMNTEAFFGQGTRLTVV.

Comments on this clone: This sample also contains other DNA sequences that code for the same CDR3. The chain carries TRBV18 and TRBJ2-3; TRBD1 is a possible D gene (5 bases). This CDR3 has 15 residues. Germline loops: CDR1 KGHSH, CDR2 LQKENI. The germline V and J ends were trimmed by 0 bases and 1 base, with 8 bases remaining between them. Here the CDR3 reads CASSPPQGRTDTQYF. CDR3 bases: TGTGCCAGCTCACCACCGCAGGGCCGCACAGATACGCAGTATTTT.

The rearrangement links TRBV19 to TRBJ2-7; 8 bases map to TRBD1. There are 14 residues in the CDR3. The V gene's germline CDR1 is LNHDA and CDR2 SQIVND (reference sequence). Germline trimming cut 3 bases from V and 4 bases from J; bases unmatched to any gene: 5. The CDR3: CASSIGTGEYEQYF. The DNA for the CDR3 is TGTGCCAGTAGTATCGGGACAGGTGAATACGAGCAGTACTTC.

V and J are TRBV10-3 and TRBJ2-5; perhaps TRBD1 as D (6 bases). CDR1 ENHRY and CDR2 SYGVKD come from the germline V gene. The CDR3 has 13 residues. Trimming removed 8 bases at V and 0 bases at J, with 10 bases between. The CDR3 is CAIGRTDQETQYF. Written as DNA, the CDR3 is TGTGCCATCGGCAGGACAGACCAAGAGACCCAGTACTTC.

This clone was observed a single time. V is TRBV20-1 and J is TRBJ2-3; a weak D match, TRBD2 (6 bases). V was trimmed by 3 bases and J by 3 bases, leaving 16 bases between them. The CDR3 covers 15 residues. Germline assignment: CDR1 DFQATT and CDR2 SNEGSKA (reference sequence). In DNA form, the CDR3 reads TGCAGTGCTAGTAGGGCGGGGCCTGCAACAGATACGCAGTATTTT. Translation gives CSASRAGPATDTQYF.

The chain combines TRBV5-6 with TRBJ2-1; possibly TRBD1 for D (5 bases). The CDR3 totals 15 residues. Germline-derived CDR1 and CDR2 are SGHDT and YYEEEE. V was cut by 5 bases and J by 5 bases, with 17 bases left in between. The CDR3 sequence: CASRPGRTIDNEQFF. The DNA of the CDR3 is TGTGCCAGCAGACCTGGGCGGACAATCGACAATGAGCAGTTCTTC. Full variable domain (remainder filled in from reference TRBV5-6 and TRBJ2-1): DAGVTQSPTHLIKTRGQQVTLRCSPKSGHDTVSWYQQALGQGPQFIFQYYEEEERQRGNFPDRFSGHQFPNYSSELNVNALLLGDSALYLCASRPGRTIDNEQFFGPGTRLTVL.

J is TRBJ1-1 and V is TRBV19; D unclear. Looked up from germline, CDR1 is LNHDA and CDR2 is SQIVND (reference sequence). CDR3 size: 13 residues. Trimming shortened V by 6 bases and J by 2 bases, and 10 bases separated the two germline ends. The CDR3 DNA is TGTGCCAGTAGGGAGAGTTTTAACACTGAAGCTTTCTTT. It encodes CASRESFNTEAFF. Full variable domain (missing parts from reference TRBV19 and TRBJ1-1): DGGITQSPKYLFRKEGQNVTLSCEQNLNHDAMYWYRQDPGQGLRLIYYSQIVNDFQKGDIAEGYSVSREKKESFPLTVTSAQKNPTAFYLCASRESFNTEAFFGQGTRLTVV.

This clone came up once. This sequence may be a read error, since a much larger clone differs from it by one base. Distinct nucleotide sequences in the sample also encode this CDR3. The V and J genes are TRBV2 and TRBJ2-7; D is perhaps TRBD1 (5 bases). The CDR3 sequence is 12 residues long. The germline V and J ends were trimmed by 2 bases and 3 bases, with 5 bases remaining between them. CDR1 SNHLY and CDR2 FYNNEI come from the germline V gene. CDR3 amino acids: CASSEQGYEQYF. CDR3 in DNA: TGTGCCAGCAGTGAACAGGGCTACGAGCAGTACTTC.

The J gene is TRBJ1-2, the V gene TRBV11-2; D ambiguous. The CDR3 loop spans 14 amino acids. V dropped 0 bases and J dropped 10 bases, with 15 bases sitting between them. Germline CDR1 is SGHAT and CDR2 is FQNNGV. The CDR3 is CASSLDAVSLSYTF. The DNA for the CDR3 is TGTGCCAGCAGCTTAGACGCGGTTTCTTTATCCTACACCTTC. The full variable domain, in which reference TRBV11-2 and TRBJ1-2 provide the parts outside the CDR3, is EAGVAQSPRYKIIEKRQSVAFWCNPISGHATLYWYQQILGQGPKLLIQFQNNGVVDDSQLPKDRFSAERLKGVDSTLKIQPAKLEDSAVYLCASSLDAVSLSYTFGSGTRLTVV.

The rearrangement uses TRBV5-6 and TRBJ1-1; TRBD1 matches 9 bases. Trimming took 3 bases from V and 8 from J; bases not matched to a gene: 17. CDR3 length equals 17 residues. The V gene's germline CDR1 is SGHDT and CDR2 YYEEEE. The CDR3 protein is CASSWWDSGTGTKEAFF. Here the CDR3 DNA reads TGTGCCAGCAGCTGGTGGGACTCCGGGACAGGGACCAAGGAAGCTTTCTTT.

This rearrangement joins TRBV6-6 to TRBJ2-7, with 12 bases that match TRBD2. The V segment lost 6 bases and the J segment 4 bases; nucleotides outside the gene matches: 4. CDR1 and CDR2 (germline): MNHNY, SVGAGI (reference sequence). The CDR3 extends over 14 amino acids. The CDR3 reads CASRRTSGTYEQYF. The CDR3 nucleotides are TGTGCCAGCAGACGGACTAGCGGGACTTACGAGCAGTACTTC.

The V gene is TRBV14, the J gene TRBJ1-1; D possibly corresponds to TRBD1 (6 bases). V lost 3 bases and J lost 5, with 13 bases in between. From germline, CDR1 is SGHDN and CDR2 FVKESK. The length of the CDR3 is 14 residues. Here the CDR3 reads CASSQSTGITEAFF. In DNA form, the CDR3 reads TGTGCCAGCAGCCAGTCCACAGGGATAACTGAAGCTTTCTTT.

CDR3 sequence (DNA): TGTGCCAGCAGCTGGCTAGTAGCTGATACGCAGTATTTT. It codes for CASSWLVADTQYF. V and J are TRBV7-9 and TRBJ2-3; D call uncertain. This CDR3 is 13 amino acids long. The V end was cut by 4 bases, the J end by 6 bases, with 11 bases between. Germline V lookup: CDR1 SEHNR, CDR2 FQNEAQ (reference sequence).

In nucleotides, the CDR3 is TGTGCCAGCACCTCACCCGGGACTCCACAGGAAGAGCAGTACTTC. It is translated as CASTSPGTPQEEQYF. The rearrangement links TRBV5-5 to TRBJ2-7; a possible D gene is TRBD2 (6 bases). The CDR3 length is 15 residues. V was cut by 6 bases and J by 7 bases, with 23 bases left in between. Germline values: CDR1 SGHKS, CDR2 YYEKEE (reference sequence).

The chain carries TRBV27 and TRBJ1-1; a possible D gene is TRBD1 (5 bases). Looked up from germline, CDR1 is MNHEY and CDR2 is SMNVEV (reference sequence). The CDR3 sequence is 20 residues long. The V end lost 1 base, the J end lost 4 bases, and 28 bases lay between the germline ends. The chain's CDR3 is CASSLFWPAGTGRPGTEAFF. In nucleotides, the CDR3 is TGTGCCAGCAGTTTATTTTGGCCCGCGGGGACGGGGCGGCCGGGCACTGAAGCTTTCTTT.

The CDR3 protein is CASSEGERSYTF. CDR3 bases: TGCGCCAGCAGTGAGGGAGAGCGGAGCTACACCTTC. This chain joins TRBV10-2 and TRBJ1-2; no clear D gene. Germline V lookup: CDR1 WSHSY, CDR2 SAAADI. Trimming removed 2 bases at V and 9 bases at J, with 10 bases between. This CDR3 is built from 12 residues.

The J gene is TRBJ2-3, the V gene TRBV24-1; the D gene is possibly TRBD2 (5 bases). Germline CDR1 reads KGHDR; CDR2 reads SFDVKD. Trimming removed 4 bases from V and 0 bases from J, with 13 bases in between. The CDR3 runs 16 residues. The CDR3 nucleotides are TGTGCCACCAGTGAAGGAGGAGCCCAAAGCACAGATACGCAGTATTTT. Protein: CATSEGGAQSTDTQYF.

The V gene is TRBV7-3, the J gene TRBJ2-3; 9 nucleotides line up with TRBD2. Germline V CDR1 and CDR2: SGHTA, FQGTGA. There are 15 residues in the CDR3. Trimming removed 2 bases from V and 2 bases from J; junction bases left unmatched: 2. CDR3 protein: CASSLGGRATDTQYF. CDR3 sequence (DNA): TGTGCCAGCAGCTTAGGCGGGAGGGCCACAGATACGCAGTATTTT.

This clone occurred a few times. This rearrangement joins TRBV19 to TRBJ1-5; TRBD1 might be the D (5 bases). V lost 6 bases and J lost 5, with 17 bases in between. The CDR3 runs 15 residues. Germline lookup yields CDR1 LNHDA and CDR2 SQIVND (reference sequence). CDR3 amino acids: CASRREGRVDQPQHF. The DNA of the CDR3 is TGTGCCAGTAGACGGGAGGGCAGGGTAGATCAGCCCCAGCATTTT.

This clone appeared a single time. The chain uses TRBV7-8 and TRBJ2-6; 9 bases agree with TRBD1. This CDR3 contains 17 residues. CDR1 is SGHVS, CDR2 FQNEAQ, per germline. With 5 bases clipped from V and 0 bases from J, the junction kept 5 bases outside the gene matches. The CDR3 coding sequence is TGTGCCAGCAGCCCGACAGGGGGGTACTCTGGGGCCAACGTCCTGACTTTC. Translating gives CASSPTGGYSGANVLTF.

The chain links TRBV10-2 to TRBJ1-1, with D perhaps TRBD1 (5 bases). The CDR3 has 14 residues. Germline CDR1 and CDR2: WSHSY and SAAADI. Between the trimmed V and J ends, which lost 6 bases and 6 bases, there was a span of 17 bases. The CDR3 spells CASSGIREVPEAFF. Here the CDR3 DNA reads TGCGCCAGCAGCGGAATCAGGGAGGTTCCTGAAGCTTTCTTT.

CDR3 coding DNA: TGTGCCTGGAGTGCGGGACTAGCCAGCCAAGAGACCCAGTACTTC. Its protein product is CAWSAGLASQETQYF. This rearrangement joins TRBV30 to TRBJ2-5, with 9 nucleotides matching TRBD2. Trimming cost V 1 base and J 1 base; bases outside gene matches: 4. This CDR3 spans 15 amino acids. CDR1 is GTSNPN, CDR2 SVGIG, per germline (reference sequence).

In this sample, this clone turned up once. The J gene is TRBJ2-3, the V gene TRBV5-1; a weak D match, TRBD2 (5 bases). Trimming shortened V by 2 bases and J by 0 bases, and 10 bases separated the two germline ends. The CDR3 runs to 15 residues. Germline CDR1 is SGHRS and CDR2 is YFSETQ. The CDR3 sequence is CASSFLGGSTDTQYF. The CDR3 bases are TGCGCCAGCAGCTTCTTAGGCGGGAGCACAGATACGCAGTATTTT.

The CDR3 nucleotides read TGCGCCAGCAGCTTGGAGGGGGTCGAGCAGTACTTC. Protein product: CASSLEGVEQYF. The chain has TRBV5-1 and TRBJ2-7, with D possibly TRBD1 on 6 matching bases. Germline V lookup: CDR1 SGHRS, CDR2 YFSETQ. The CDR3 totals 12 residues. V lost 0 bases, J lost 6 bases, and 7 bases lay in between.

This rearrangement joins TRBV7-8 to TRBJ1-1; 8 bases map to TRBD1. Germline loops: CDR1 SGHVS, CDR2 FQNEAQ. After removal of 1 base from V and 8 bases from J, the junction contained 12 bases not matched to a gene. The CDR3 sequence is 16 residues long. CDR3 sequence: CASSLEIRGLRDEAFF. The CDR3 DNA sequence: TGTGCCAGCAGCTTAGAAATCAGGGGGCTAAGGGACGAAGCTTTCTTT. The complete variable domain, with remaining parts taken from reference TRBV7-8 and TRBJ1-1, reads GAGVSQSPRYKVAKRGQDVALRCDPISGHVSLFWYQQALGQGPEFLTYFQNEAQLDKSGLPSDRFFAERPEGSVSTLKIQRTQQEDSAVYLCASSLEIRGLRDEAFFGQGTRLTVV.

The CDR3 reads CASSQEASGAYEQYF. The CDR3 DNA follows: TGCGCCAGCAGCCAAGAGGCTAGCGGGGCCTACGAGCAGTACTTC. The chain couples TRBV4-1 to TRBJ2-7, with TRBD2 identical over 9 bases. This CDR3 has 15 amino acids. CDR1 and CDR2 from the germline V gene are MGHRA and YSYEKL. V shed 0 bases and J 2 bases; nucleotides not matched to a gene: 2.